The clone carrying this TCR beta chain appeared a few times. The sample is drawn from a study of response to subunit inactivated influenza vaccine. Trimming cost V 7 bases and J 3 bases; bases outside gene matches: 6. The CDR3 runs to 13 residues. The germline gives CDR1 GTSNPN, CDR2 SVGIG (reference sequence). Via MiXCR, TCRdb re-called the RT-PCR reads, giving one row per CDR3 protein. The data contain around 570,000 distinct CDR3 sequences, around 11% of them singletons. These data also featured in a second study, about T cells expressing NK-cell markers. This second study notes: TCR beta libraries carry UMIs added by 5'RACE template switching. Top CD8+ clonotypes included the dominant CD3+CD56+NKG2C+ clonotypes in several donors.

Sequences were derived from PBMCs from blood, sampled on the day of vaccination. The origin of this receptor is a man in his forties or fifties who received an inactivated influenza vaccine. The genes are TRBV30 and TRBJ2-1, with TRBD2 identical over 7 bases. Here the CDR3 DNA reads TGTGCCTCGATGGGGGGGTTCTACAATGAGCAGTTCTTC. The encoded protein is CASMGGFYNEQFF.